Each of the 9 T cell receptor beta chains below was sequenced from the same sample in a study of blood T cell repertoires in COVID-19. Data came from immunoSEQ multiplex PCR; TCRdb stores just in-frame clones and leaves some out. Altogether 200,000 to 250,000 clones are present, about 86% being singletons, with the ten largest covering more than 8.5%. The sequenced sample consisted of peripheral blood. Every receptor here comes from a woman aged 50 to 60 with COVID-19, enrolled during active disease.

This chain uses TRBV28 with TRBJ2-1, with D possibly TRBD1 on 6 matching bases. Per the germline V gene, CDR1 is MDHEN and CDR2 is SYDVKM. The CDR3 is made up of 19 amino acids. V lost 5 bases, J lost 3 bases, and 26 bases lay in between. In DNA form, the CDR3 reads TGTGCCAGCAGTGGGGACGGGAACAGGGTATCCTTCGTCTACAATGAGCAGTTCTTC. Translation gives CASSGDGNRVSFVYNEQFF.

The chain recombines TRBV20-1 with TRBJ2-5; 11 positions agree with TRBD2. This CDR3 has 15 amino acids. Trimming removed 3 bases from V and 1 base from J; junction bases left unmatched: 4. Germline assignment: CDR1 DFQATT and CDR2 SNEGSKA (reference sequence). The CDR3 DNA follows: TGCAGTGCTAGTCTAGCGGGGGGCCTCCAAGAGACCCAGTACTTC. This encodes CSASLAGGLQETQYF.

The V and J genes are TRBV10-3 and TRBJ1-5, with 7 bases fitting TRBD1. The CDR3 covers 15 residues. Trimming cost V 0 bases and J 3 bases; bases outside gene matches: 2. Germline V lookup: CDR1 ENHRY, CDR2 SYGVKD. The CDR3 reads CAISESGGVNQPQHF. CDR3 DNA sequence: TGTGCCATCAGTGAGTCAGGGGGCGTCAATCAGCCCCAGCATTTT.

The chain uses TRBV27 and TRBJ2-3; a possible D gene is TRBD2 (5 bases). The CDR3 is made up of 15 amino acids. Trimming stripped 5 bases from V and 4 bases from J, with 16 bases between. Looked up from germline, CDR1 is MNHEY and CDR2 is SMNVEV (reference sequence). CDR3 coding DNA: TGTGCCAGCAGTCCCACGACCCCGAGGGCAGATACGCAGTATTTT. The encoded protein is CASSPTTPRADTQYF.

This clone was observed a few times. CDR3 bases: TGCGCCAGCAGCTCGGAGGCTAGCCCACTCAATACGCAGTATTTT. It translates to CASSSEASPLNTQYF. The genes are TRBV5-1 and TRBJ2-3; TRBD2 is a possible D gene (5 bases). Per germline, CDR1 SGHRS and CDR2 YFSETQ. Trimming removed 3 bases at V and 7 bases at J, with 18 bases between. The CDR3 contains 15 residues.

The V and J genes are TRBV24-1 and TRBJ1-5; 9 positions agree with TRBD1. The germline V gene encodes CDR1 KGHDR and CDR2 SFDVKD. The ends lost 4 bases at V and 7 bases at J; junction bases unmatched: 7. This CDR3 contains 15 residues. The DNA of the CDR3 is TGTGCCACCAGTGACCCGGGACAGGGAAACCAGCCCCAGCATTTT. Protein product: CATSDPGQGNQPQHF.

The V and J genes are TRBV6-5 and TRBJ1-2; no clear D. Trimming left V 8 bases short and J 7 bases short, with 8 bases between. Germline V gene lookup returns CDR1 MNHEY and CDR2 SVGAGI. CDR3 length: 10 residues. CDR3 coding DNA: TGTGCCAGCGCGGTTGTTGGCTACACCTTC. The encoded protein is CASAVVGYTF.

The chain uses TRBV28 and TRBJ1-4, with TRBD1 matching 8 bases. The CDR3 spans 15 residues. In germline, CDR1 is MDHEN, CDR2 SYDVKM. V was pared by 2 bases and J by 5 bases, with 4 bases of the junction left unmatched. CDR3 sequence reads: CASSLVDRGNEKLFF. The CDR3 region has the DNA TGTGCCAGCAGTTTAGTCGACAGGGGAAATGAAAAACTGTTTTTT.

CDR3 sequence reads: CASSEWGAGSYNEQFF. Written as DNA, the CDR3 is TGTGCCAGCAGTGAATGGGGAGCAGGTTCCTACAATGAGCAGTTCTTC. The chain links TRBV25-1 to TRBJ2-1, with D maybe TRBD2 (5 bases). Trimming took 1 base from V and 1 from J, leaving 11 bases between them. This CDR3 has 16 residues. Germline CDR1 and CDR2: MGHDK and SYGVNS.